The 21 T cell receptor beta chains listed next were all sequenced from one sample in a study of monozygotic twins with inflammatory bowel disease. For each CDR3 protein, TCRdb gives one entry from its re-call of the 5' RACE reads, without DNA. The sample has nearly 450,000 distinct CDR3 sequences; the top ten hold more than 2%. Sequenced input: blood. Receptor source: a human donor with ulcerative colitis or Crohn's disease, or a healthy co-twin of an affected twin (not recorded which).

The chain carries TRBV4-3 and TRBJ2-7; TCRdb gives TRBD1 as the D gene, but with no DNA this cannot be confirmed. The CDR3 is 17 residues long. CDR1 is LGHNA and CDR2 is YSLEER in the germline V gene. CDR3 residues: CASSQDPTGTGGYEQYF.

The rearrangement links TRBV20-1 to TRBJ2-1; the D gene TCRdb calls, TRBD1, cannot be checked with no DNA. The CDR3 loop spans 16 amino acids. Germline V gene data show CDR1 as DFQATT and CDR2 as SNEGSKA (reference sequence). This CDR3 reads CIAGISSGASYNEQFF.

The V gene is TRBV19, the J gene TRBJ2-6. CDR3 size: 14 residues. Germline-derived CDR1 and CDR2 are LNHDA and SQIVND (reference sequence). This CDR3 is CASSSVEGANVLTF.

The rearrangement links TRBV5-1 to TRBJ2-1; TCRdb picks TRBD2, but there is no DNA to check that call. The length of the CDR3 is 13 residues. The V gene's germline CDR1 is SGHRS and CDR2 YFSETQ. CDR3 loop: CASSLGLEYEQFF.

This sequence joins TRBV7-2 and TRBJ2-3; no DNA is available, so the TRBD1 call from TCRdb remains unchecked. CDR3 length equals 13 residues. Germline V gene data show CDR1 as SGHTA and CDR2 as FQGNSA. The CDR3 is CASSPGERDTQYF.

The genes are TRBV7-2 and TRBJ2-3; checking the TCRdb D call of TRBD1 is not possible without DNA. CDR3 length: 16 amino acids. Germline loops: CDR1 SGHTA, CDR2 FQGNSA. CDR3 sequence: CASLLGGRWSTDTQYF.

This chain links TRBV2 with TRBJ1-4; TCRdb calls TRBD1, which cannot be checked without DNA. This CDR3 has 15 amino acids. CDR1 is SNHLY, CDR2 FYNNEI, per germline. This CDR3 reads CASIDRGRVDEKLFF.

The chain carries TRBV5-1 and TRBJ2-5; TCRdb indicates TRBD1, and absent DNA this call remains unverified. CDR1 and CDR2 (germline): SGHRS, YFSETQ. This CDR3 contains 14 residues. CDR3 sequence reads: CASSTPSGRESQYF.

The chain links TRBV5-1 to TRBJ1-1; no DNA is available, so the TRBD1 call from TCRdb remains unchecked. This CDR3 comprises 16 residues. Germline-derived CDR1 and CDR2 are SGHRS and YFSETQ. The CDR3 is CASSTTGIQMNTEAFF.

The chain employs TRBV20-1 and TRBJ1-2; TCRdb gives TRBD1 as the D gene, but with no DNA this cannot be confirmed. The CDR3 spans 14 residues. CDR1 is DFQATT, CDR2 SNEGSKA, per germline (reference sequence). The CDR3 spells CSATAGTANYGYTF.

This chain links TRBV19 with TRBJ1-3. CDR1 LNHDA and CDR2 SQIVND come from the germline V gene (reference sequence). CDR3 size: 15 residues. The CDR3 sequence: CASRPIVLAGNTIYF.

The chain employs TRBV6-1 and TRBJ1-4. Looked up from germline, CDR1 is MNHNS and CDR2 is SASEGT. The CDR3 spans 15 residues. The CDR3 protein is CASSQTWTTNEKLFF.

The rearrangement uses TRBV28 and TRBJ2-2; without DNA, the TCRdb call of TRBD1 cannot be checked. CDR1 and CDR2 (germline): MDHEN, SYDVKM. This CDR3 comprises 15 residues. The CDR3: CASRRDREETGELFF.

The chain couples TRBV7-2 to TRBJ1-1. The CDR3 length is 12 residues. Germline CDR1 is SGHTA and CDR2 is FQGNSA. The CDR3 here is CASRPRDTEAFF.

V and J are TRBV6-1 and TRBJ2-1; the D gene TCRdb calls, TRBD1, cannot be checked with no DNA. Germline CDR1 and CDR2: MNHNS and SASEGT. The CDR3 loop spans 15 amino acids. The CDR3 reads CASSSPGFSYNEQFF.

J is TRBJ2-7 and V is TRBV29-1; TCRdb picks TRBD1, but there is no DNA to check that call. The length of the CDR3 is 12 residues. CDR1 and CDR2 (germline): SQVTM, ANQGSEA. The CDR3 sequence: CSVRDRLDEQYF.

CDR3 protein: CSVEPGGDNYGYTF. J is TRBJ1-2 and V is TRBV29-1; the TRBD1 assignment by TCRdb is unverifiable without DNA. The germline gives CDR1 SQVTM, CDR2 ANQGSEA. The CDR3 sequence is 14 residues long.

The gene calls are TRBV20-1 and TRBJ2-3; checking the TCRdb D call of TRBD1 is not possible without DNA. Per the germline V gene, CDR1 is DFQATT and CDR2 is SNEGSKA (reference sequence). This CDR3 contains 14 residues. The chain's CDR3 is CSARDRGFTDTQYF.

CDR3 amino acids: CASGTDTIYGYTF. The chain joins TRBV12-5 to TRBJ1-2; TCRdb indicates TRBD1, and absent DNA this call remains unverified. Germline V gene data show CDR1 as LGHNT and CDR2 as FRNRAP. CDR3 length: 13 residues.

V gene TRBV7-2 combines with J gene TRBJ2-7; the TRBD1 assignment by TCRdb is unverifiable without DNA. The CDR3 extends over 15 amino acids. Germline V gene sequence: CDR1 SGHTA, CDR2 FQGNSA. CDR3 protein: CASSLSQGALNEQYF.

The chain is built from TRBV30 and TRBJ2-1; TCRdb reports TRBD1, a call that lacks DNA to check it against. The CDR3 sequence is 12 residues long. Germline CDR1 GTSNPN, CDR2 SVGIG (reference sequence). The CDR3 is CAWGGRYNEQFF.